This entry is about one T cell receptor (beta chain). Its matching antigen is unknown. TCRdb passed the RACE reads through MiXCR, listing each CDR3 protein once. The repertoire holds roughly 50,000 distinct CDR3 sequences, around 10% seen once, with 1.5% to 2% in the top ten. V gave up 6 bases and J gave up 12 bases; unmatched junction bases: 16. The CDR3 extends over 15 amino acids. The sample comes from a study of human T cells and chemical hapten exposure. Noted time point: patch test 2, 6 weeks after DPC sensitization. Indicated treatment: therapeutic diphenylcyclopropenone sensitization with weekly scalp DPC. Study-wide results and caveats: DPC sensitization did not alter TCRs above 1 in 1000 frequency.

V gene TRBV12-3 or TRBV12-4 combines with J gene TRBJ2-1; TRBD2 aligns across 8 bases. The clonotype was recovered from a woman aged 50 to 60 with alopecia areata. Some clones in this sample may be carry-over from other donors' samples. The starting material was whole blood, obtained in connection with sensitization to the hapten diphenylcyclopropenone (DPC). The CDR3, as DNA: TGTGCCAGCAGCGCCGCCGGGACTAGAGACGCTGCGCAGTTCTTC. Translation gives CASSAAGTRDAAQFF.